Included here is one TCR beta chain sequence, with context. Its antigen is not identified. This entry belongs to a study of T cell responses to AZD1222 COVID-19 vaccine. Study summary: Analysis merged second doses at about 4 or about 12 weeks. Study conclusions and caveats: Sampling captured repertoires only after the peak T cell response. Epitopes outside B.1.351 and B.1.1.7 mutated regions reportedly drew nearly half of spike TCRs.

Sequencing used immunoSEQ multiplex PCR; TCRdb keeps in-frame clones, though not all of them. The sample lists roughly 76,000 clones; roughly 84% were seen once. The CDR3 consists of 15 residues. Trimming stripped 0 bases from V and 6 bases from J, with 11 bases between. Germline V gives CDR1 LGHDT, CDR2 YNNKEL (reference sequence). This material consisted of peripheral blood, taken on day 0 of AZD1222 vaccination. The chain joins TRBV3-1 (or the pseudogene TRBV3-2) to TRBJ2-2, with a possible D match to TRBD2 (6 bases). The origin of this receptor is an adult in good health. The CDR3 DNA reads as TGTGCCAGCAGCCAAGAGAGTAGCGGTCCCGGGGAGCTGTTTTTT. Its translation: CASSQESSGPGELFF.